The subject of this entry is one T cell receptor beta chain. CDR1 and CDR2 from the germline V gene are SGHTA and FQGNSA. V lost 1 base to trimming and J lost 7 bases; unmatched junction nucleotides: 5. This CDR3 region has 15 residues. Cohort assignment relied on participant-reported clinical history. Some clones are missing from TCRdb's copy, which holds only in-frame ones; the method was immunoSEQ multiplex PCR. The sample records some 400,000 clones, roughly 90% being singletons. The data were taken from a study of blood T cell repertoires in COVID-19. For the study at large: Samples taken during acute and convalescent COVID-19 were collected in the United States, Italy and Spain. PBMCs, B-cell-depleted T cells, or T cells provided the cDNA or gDNA that made up the material.

The J gene is TRBJ1-5, the V gene TRBV7-2; 9 bases are a match to TRBD1. The sample taken for sequencing was PBMCs or T cells enriched from blood (not recorded which). The TCR was taken from a woman aged 40 to 50 who had been exposed to COVID-19. The CDR3 DNA is TGTGCCAGCAGCTTAGTAGGGACAGGGTTCCAGCCCCAGCATTTT. Amino acid sequence: CASSLVGTGFQPQHF.